This TCR beta chain was sequenced during a study of siplizumab effects on memory and regulatory T cells. The method was immunoSEQ multiplex PCR; TCRdb's version includes in-frame clones alone and lacks a portion of them. Found here are 70,000 to 95,000 clones, more than 85% of them singletons; the top ten hold roughly 7.1%. In the case of this clone: The sample holds other DNA sequences that translate to the same CDR3.

Trimming left V 0 bases short and J 0 bases short, with 12 bases between. CDR1 SQVTM and CDR2 ANQGSEA come from the germline V gene. The CDR3 has 16 amino acids. The TCR sequence derives from a human donor in good health. The chain combines TRBV29-1 with TRBJ2-1; tentative D call: TRBD1 (6 bases). Material: CD8+ T cells sorted from blood. The CDR3: CSVEDPDRSSYNEQFF. CDR3 DNA: TGCAGCGTTGAAGATCCGGACAGAAGCTCCTACAATGAGCAGTTCTTC.